The rows below give T cell receptor beta chains drawn from one sample of a study of cytomegalovirus exposure and HLA in healthy donors. Assay: immunoSEQ multiplex PCR; the TCRdb copy retains only in-frame clones and omits some. The profile shows approximately 140,000 clones, about 84% of them singletons. The sequencing sample was made of PBMCs. All receptors come from a boy between 10 and 17 years old in good health and CMV-seronegative. Both conserved end residues are part of each CDR3. Each record gives: CDR3 protein, CDR3 DNA, CDR3 length, V gene, J gene, D gene, clone size. The D gene is left open where the match is weak. Only some rows state a clone size, as once, few, many or a class for expanded clones.

CAIGYTGGRTDTQYF,TGTGCCATCGGATACACAGGGGGCCGAACAGATACGCAGTATTTT,15,TRBV10-3,TRBJ2-3,TRBD1,NA
CASSLAGKETQYF,TGTGCCAGCAGCTTAGCCGGGAAAGAGACCCAGTACTTC,13,TRBV7-9,TRBJ2-5,NA,NA
CASNTRRDETQYF,TGTGCCAGCAATACCCGGCGGGACGAGACCCAGTACTTC,13,TRBV21-1,TRBJ2-5,NA,NA
CASSQVGRKGRTF,TGCGCCAGCAGCCAAGTGGGTAGGAAAGGGAGGACCTTC,13,TRBV4-1,TRBJ1-2,NA,NA
CASSRRTSGSPGELFF,TGTGCCAGCAGCAGGCGGACTAGCGGGTCACCCGGGGAGCTGTTTTTT,16,TRBV7-9,TRBJ2-2,TRBD2,few
CASSLVGGSYGYTF,TGTGCCAGCAGCTTAGTAGGGGGCAGCTATGGCTACACCTTC,14,TRBV7-9,TRBJ1-2,TRBD1,NA
CASSFDRVRSNQPQHF,TGTGCCAGCAGCTTTGACAGGGTTCGTAGCAATCAGCCCCAGCATTTT,16,TRBV7-2,TRBJ1-5,TRBD1,NA
CASSHGQAQLRHGYTF,TGTGCCAGTAGCCACGGACAGGCCCAACTGAGACATGGCTACACCTTC,16,TRBV19,TRBJ1-2,TRBD1,NA
CALAGGYNEQFF,TGTGCGCTAGCGGGAGGGTACAATGAGCAGTTCTTC,12,TRBV30,TRBJ2-1,TRBD2,NA
CASSPLFMQIEAFF,TGCGCCAGCAGCCCCCTTTTTATGCAGATTGAAGCTTTCTTT,14,TRBV4-1,TRBJ1-1,NA,few
CASSLPRTVNQPQHF,TGTGCCAGCAGTTTACCTAGGACAGTCAATCAGCCCCAGCATTTT,15,TRBV28,TRBJ1-5,NA,NA
CASSSRGLSTNEKLFF,TGTGCCAGCAGCTCCAGGGGGCTTTCAACTAATGAAAAACTGTTTTTT,16,TRBV13,TRBJ1-4,TRBD1,NA
CASSKYIEAGGELFF,TGTGCCAGCAGCAAATATATAGAGGCGGGGGGGGAGCTGTTTTTT,15,TRBV9,TRBJ2-2,NA,NA
CASSVGTVNTEAFF,TGTGCCAGCAGCGTAGGTACAGTTAACACTGAAGCTTTCTTT,14,TRBV9,TRBJ1-1,NA,NA
CASSLGGTDPTEAFF,TGTGCCAGCAGCTTGGGAGGGACAGACCCCACTGAAGCTTTCTTT,15,TRBV5-4,TRBJ1-1,TRBD1,NA
CASSKSGPGAYEQYF,TGTGCCAGCAGCAAATCGGGACCAGGGGCCTACGAGCAGTACTTC,15,TRBV11-3,TRBJ2-7,NA,NA
CASSAQDYQETQYF,TGTGCCAGCAGCGCCCAGGACTACCAAGAGACCCAGTACTTC,14,TRBV9,TRBJ2-5,NA,once
CASSQRAPGYLNTEAFF,TGCGCCAGCAGCCAAAGGGCCCCGGGGTACTTGAACACTGAAGCTTTCTTT,17,TRBV4-1,TRBJ1-1,NA,NA
CASSEPTSPGFF,TGTGCCAGCAGTGAGCCTACCTCCCCCGGTTTCTTT,12,TRBV6-1,TRBJ1-1,NA,NA
CASSPGGVTEAFF,TGTGCCAGCTCACCGGGAGGGGTCACTGAAGCTTTCTTT,13,TRBV18,TRBJ1-1,NA,NA
CASSRGRDSYEQYF,TGCGCCAGCAGCCGCGGCCGGGACAGCTACGAGCAGTACTTC,14,TRBV4-1,TRBJ2-7,TRBD1,NA
CAWSETGAQETQYF,TGTGCCTGGAGTGAGACAGGGGCCCAAGAGACCCAGTACTTC,14,TRBV30,TRBJ2-5,TRBD1,NA
CASSLGRPGLGYGYTF,TGTGCCAGCAGCTTAGGGCGTCCAGGGCTAGGATATGGCTACACCTTC,16,TRBV7-2,TRBJ1-2,NA,NA
CASSDDRGRGYTF,TGTGCCAGCAGCGATGACAGGGGGCGCGGCTACACCTTC,13,TRBV2,TRBJ1-2,TRBD1,once
CASSLPSGNSYEQYF,TGTGCCAGCAGCTTACCGTCCGGGAACTCCTACGAGCAGTACTTC,15,TRBV11-2,TRBJ2-7,NA,NA